These 22 T cell receptor beta chains share one sample of origin, sequenced in a study of T-cell memory formation after mild COVID-19. TCRdb reprocessed the 5' RACE reads via MiXCR and lists one record per CDR3 protein. The data show approximately 340,000 distinct CDR3 sequences, around 13% seen once. What was sequenced was PBMCs or a T cell subset sorted from them (not recorded which). Receptors were obtained from a man aged 18 to 29 who had mild COVID-19 (a few samples of this study predate the infection). Cell type and time point are not known.

This clonotype was picked up a small number of times. The rearrangement links TRBV6-5 to TRBJ2-1, with D hard to call. The length of the CDR3 is 15 residues. Germline V gives CDR1 MNHEY, CDR2 SVGAGI. V dropped 4 bases and J dropped 2 bases, with 12 bases sitting between them. CDR3 region: CASSFSVLTYNEQFF. CDR3 coding DNA: TGTGCCAGCAGTTTTTCTGTACTAACCTACAATGAGCAGTTCTTC.

This clonotype was seen only a few times. This rearrangement joins TRBV7-9 to TRBJ2-7; no clear D. Germline-derived CDR1 and CDR2 are SEHNR and FQNEAQ (reference sequence). The CDR3 loop spans 13 amino acids. V lost 7 bases, J lost 1 base, and 11 bases lay in between. The CDR3 DNA sequence: TGTGCCAGCACCCGTTACAGTTCCTACGAGCAGTACTTC. Translated: CASTRYSSYEQYF.

The rearrangement joins TRBV14 to TRBJ2-5; D possibly matches TRBD1 or TRBD2 (5 bases each). The germline gives CDR1 SGHDN, CDR2 FVKESK. Trimming removed 1 base at V and 7 bases at J, with 19 bases between. The CDR3 is 16 amino acids. The CDR3 here is CASSQAQRDAKGTQYF. The CDR3 DNA follows: TGTGCCAGCAGCCAAGCGCAGAGGGACGCAAAGGGGACCCAGTACTTC. Full variable domain (missing parts from reference TRBV14 and TRBJ2-5): EAGVTQFPSHSVIEKGQTVTLRCDPISGHDNLYWYRRVMGKEIKFLLHFVKESKQDESGMPNNRFLAERTGGTYSTLKVQPAELEDSGVYFCASSQAQRDAKGTQYFGPGTRLLVL.

V and J are TRBV29-1 and TRBJ2-5; perhaps TRBD2 as D (5 bases). The CDR3 is 13 amino acids. In germline, CDR1 is SQVTM, CDR2 ANQGSEA. Trimming removed 3 bases at V and 5 bases at J, with 13 bases between. CDR3 nucleotide sequence: TGCAGCGTTGAGGAGACCTGGGAGGAGACCCAGTACTTC. This gives the protein CSVEETWEETQYF.

The chain links TRBV5-6 to TRBJ2-6; 9 nucleotides line up with TRBD1. V shed 4 bases, J shed 2 bases, and the junction held 10 bases outside the gene matches. Germline V lookup: CDR1 SGHDT, CDR2 YYEEEE. The CDR3 consists of 18 residues. CDR3 amino acids: CASSPAGTGSAGANVLTF. In nucleotides, the CDR3 is TGTGCCAGCAGCCCGGCGGGGACAGGGTCTGCTGGGGCCAACGTCCTGACTTTC.

Ten or more counts support this clonotype. The junction departs from germline at one end; a sequencing error may be responsible. The genes are TRBV12-3 or TRBV12-4 and TRBJ2-7; D is perhaps TRBD1 (6 bases). The CDR3 covers 12 residues. Here the CDR3 DNA reads TGTGCCAGCACTCTTCAATCCGGGACACCCATCTTC. It is translated as CASTLQSGTPIF.

The chain combines TRBV10-3 with TRBJ1-1, with a weak D call TRBD1 (5 bases). V lost 6 bases, J lost 1 base, and 9 bases lay in between. The CDR3 covers 13 residues. Germline CDR1 is ENHRY and CDR2 is SYGVKD. The CDR3 region has the DNA TGTGCCATCAGCTCCACAGGGAACACTGAAGCTTTCTTT. The encoded protein is CAISSTGNTEAFF.

This clonotype was seen only a few times. An end of the junction differs from the germline gene, which may be a read error. The chain joins TRBV28 to TRBJ2-7, with D unclear. Germline lookup yields CDR1 MDHEN and CDR2 SYDVKM. The CDR3 has 12 amino acids. The CDR3 protein is CASSLTPTGFVF. The CDR3 DNA reads as TGTGCCAGCAGTTTAACTCCGACCGGCTTTGTTTTC.

The chain employs TRBV7-8 and TRBJ1-5; tentatively, D is TRBD1 (5 bases). V lost 2 bases and J lost 1, with 9 bases in between. The CDR3 loop spans 15 amino acids. CDR1 SGHVS and CDR2 FQNEAQ come from the germline V gene. CDR3 region: CASSLQGSSNQPQHF. CDR3 DNA sequence: TGTGCCAGCAGCTTACAGGGTTCGAGCAATCAGCCCCAGCATTTT.

The chain has TRBV28 and TRBJ1-5, with D perhaps matching TRBD1 (6 bases). The germline CDR1 and CDR2 sequences are MDHEN and SYDVKM. V was shortened by 6 bases and J by 1 base, with 13 bases between the two germline ends. This CDR3 comprises 15 residues. The CDR3 here is CASRPRTVSNQPQHF. In DNA form, the CDR3 reads TGTGCCAGCAGACCTAGGACAGTGAGCAATCAGCCCCAGCATTTT.

This clonotype came up a few times. The rearrangement uses TRBV4-3 and TRBJ2-2, with TRBD1 identical over 8 bases. CDR1 is LGHNA, CDR2 YSLEER, per germline. The CDR3 is 14 residues long. The trim removed 6 bases at V and 5 bases at J, leaving 5 bases unmatched. This CDR3 is CASRKDRATGELFF. In nucleotides, the CDR3 is TGCGCCAGCAGAAAGGACAGGGCGACCGGGGAGCTGTTTTTT.

This clonotype showed up just a few times. The rearrangement uses TRBV12-3 or TRBV12-4 and TRBJ1-4, with 10 bases that match TRBD1. This CDR3 is 12 amino acids long. V trimming: 9 bases; J trimming: 13 bases; junction bases outside the gene matches: 8. DNA for the CDR3: TGTGCCAGTAAGACAGGGGGCCGCGGACTGTTTTTT. This translates into CASKTGGRGLFF.

This clonotype was recorded many times. V and J are TRBV12-3 or TRBV12-4 and TRBJ2-1; D is ambiguous. The CDR3 is made up of 14 amino acids. With 5 bases removed from V and 4 bases from J, the gap between germline ends came to 12 bases. Here the CDR3 reads CASSPDGRYNEQFF. CDR3 bases: TGTGCCAGCAGTCCGGACGGGCGATACAATGAGCAGTTCTTC.

This clonotype was detected only a few times. The chain is built from TRBV6-2 or TRBV6-3 and TRBJ1-3; D is possibly TRBD1 (6 bases). CDR1 and CDR2 (germline): MNHEY, SVGEGT. Trimming pared 6 bases from V and 0 bases from J, leaving 15 bases between. The CDR3 loop spans 16 amino acids. CDR3 sequence (DNA): TGTGCCAGCAGACGACCGACAGGCCTCTCTGGAAACACCATATATTTT. This gives the protein CASRRPTGLSGNTIYF.

The rearrangement joins TRBV4-1 to TRBJ2-2, with D possibly matching TRBD1 (7 bases). CDR1 is MGHRA and CDR2 is YSYEKL in the germline V gene. V lost 2 bases and J lost 6, with 10 bases in between. This CDR3 spans 14 amino acids. The CDR3 loop is CASSQQGGSGELFF. The CDR3 DNA follows: TGCGCCAGCAGCCAACAGGGGGGTTCCGGGGAGCTGTTTTTT.

The chain joins TRBV3-1 to TRBJ1-2; 7 bases line up with TRBD1. The CDR3 sequence is 16 residues long. CDR1 is LGHDT and CDR2 is YNNKEL in the germline V gene (reference sequence). The V and J ends lost 4 bases and 8 bases, in that order; junction bases with no gene match: 16. The CDR3 loop reads CASSLRDSVQSKGYTF. As DNA, the CDR3 is TGTGCCAGCAGCCTCCGGGACAGCGTTCAATCAAAAGGCTACACCTTC.

The chain couples TRBV9 to TRBJ2-7, with unresolved D. V was pared by 4 bases and J by 1 base, with 15 bases between. The germline V gene has CDR1 SGDLS and CDR2 YYNGEE. The CDR3 contains 15 residues. In DNA form, the CDR3 reads TGTGCCAGCAGCCCCCGTGGTGGGGATTCCTACGAGCAGTACTTC. It translates to CASSPRGGDSYEQYF. Supplemented by reference TRBV9 and TRBJ2-7, the full variable domain reads DSGVTQTPKHLITATGQRVTLRCSPRSGDLSVYWYQQSLDQGLQFLIQYYNGEERAKGNILERFSAQQFPDLHSELNLSSLELGDSALYFCASSPRGGDSYEQYFGPGTRLTVT.

The table lists this clonotype with a few counts. The chain links TRBV5-6 to TRBJ2-1; 7 bases fit TRBD1. This CDR3 has 16 amino acids. Germline V gene lookup returns CDR1 SGHDT and CDR2 YYEEEE. Trimming removed 2 bases from V and 4 bases from J; junction bases left unmatched: 9. The CDR3 here is CASSFPQGYVYNEQFF. Here the CDR3 DNA reads TGTGCCAGCAGCTTTCCACAGGGGTACGTTTACAATGAGCAGTTCTTC.

This chain links TRBV7-2 with TRBJ2-5; 7 bases are a match to TRBD2. The V and J ends lost 6 bases and 3 bases, in that order; junction bases with no gene match: 7. This CDR3 is 14 amino acids long. Per the germline V gene, CDR1 is SGHTA and CDR2 is FQGNSA. The CDR3, as DNA: TGTGCCAGCAGTCAAGCGGGGTCCAAAGAGACCCAGTACTTC. Its translation: CASSQAGSKETQYF.

The genes are TRBV7-2 and TRBJ1-6, with no clear D. V lost 2 bases to trimming and J lost 4 bases, with 9 bases between them. Germline CDR1 is SGHTA and CDR2 is FQGNSA. This CDR3 has 15 residues. In DNA form, the CDR3 reads TGTGCCAGCAGCTTACAGAATTCATATAATTCACCCCTCCACTTT. This sequence encodes CASSLQNSYNSPLHF.

The chain couples TRBV10-3 to TRBJ2-5; D may match TRBD1 or TRBD2 (6 bases each). This CDR3 spans 14 amino acids. Trimming took 4 bases from V and 5 from J, leaving 14 bases between them. CDR1 and CDR2 from the germline V gene are ENHRY and SYGVKD. This CDR3 is CAISATGAGETQYF. The CDR3, as DNA: TGTGCCATCAGTGCAACGGGGGCGGGCGAGACCCAGTACTTC.

This clonotype was seen only a few times. The CDR3 loop is CASSFGAYEQYV. The CDR3 nucleotides are TGTGCCAGCAGTTTCGGAGCCTACGAGCAGTACGTC. The chain recombines TRBV28 with TRBJ2-7, with no clear D. Germline CDR1 and CDR2: MDHEN and SYDVKM. V was pared by 3 bases and J by 2 bases, with 5 bases between. The CDR3 has 12 residues.